These 32 T cell receptor beta chains came from one sample sequenced in a study of T cell responses to AZD1222 COVID-19 vaccine. Sequenced by immunoSEQ multiplex PCR; TCRdb stores in-frame clones only, minus some. The sample lists fewer than 110,000 clones, around 83% seen once, with about 1.5% in the top ten. Sample: peripheral blood, taken on day 0 of AZD1222 vaccination. The receptors stem from an adult in good health.

This sequence joins TRBV29-1 and TRBJ1-2; D not resolved. Trimming left V 1 base short and J 4 bases short, with 4 bases between. Germline V gives CDR1 SQVTM, CDR2 ANQGSEA. The length of the CDR3 is 11 residues. The CDR3 nucleotides read TGCAGCGTTGAAGTAGCCTATGGCTACACCTTC. Amino acid sequence: CSVEVAYGYTF.

V gene TRBV10-2 combines with J gene TRBJ1-6, with D unclear. This CDR3 comprises 14 residues. V dropped 2 bases and J dropped 6 bases, with 8 bases sitting between them. Germline V gene lookup returns CDR1 WSHSY and CDR2 SAAADI. CDR3 amino acids: CASSEGIGNSPLHF. In DNA, the CDR3 is TGCGCCAGCAGTGAGGGTATTGGTAATTCACCCCTCCACTTT.

The chain combines TRBV30 with TRBJ1-2; tentatively, D is TRBD1 (6 bases). Between the trimmed V and J ends, which lost 2 bases and 6 bases, there was a span of 10 bases. CDR1 is GTSNPN and CDR2 is SVGIG in the germline V gene (reference sequence). This CDR3 spans 12 amino acids. The CDR3 loop is CAWSRQVDGYTF. CDR3 nucleotides: TGTGCCTGGAGTCGACAGGTCGATGGCTACACCTTC.

The chain joins TRBV6-5 to TRBJ2-5; D gene ambiguous. This CDR3 is 14 amino acids long. The germline V gene encodes CDR1 MNHEY and CDR2 SVGAGI. Between the trimmed V and J ends, which lost 8 bases and 5 bases, there was a span of 18 bases. The CDR3 sequence is CASSSRNFEETQYF. CDR3 nucleotide sequence: TGTGCCAGCTCCTCGAGGAACTTCGAGGAGACCCAGTACTTC.

This rearrangement joins TRBV19 to TRBJ2-7, with 8 positions matching TRBD1. The germline V gene encodes CDR1 LNHDA and CDR2 SQIVND (reference sequence). There are 16 residues in the CDR3. The V segment lost 2 bases and the J segment 3 bases; nucleotides outside the gene matches: 9. CDR3 residues: CASSISQGTGFYEQYF. CDR3 nucleotide sequence: TGTGCCAGTAGTATATCCCAAGGGACAGGCTTCTACGAGCAGTACTTC. The complete variable domain, with remaining parts taken from reference TRBV19 and TRBJ2-7, reads DGGITQSPKYLFRKEGQNVTLSCEQNLNHDAMYWYRQDPGQGLRLIYYSQIVNDFQKGDIAEGYSVSREKKESFPLTVTSAQKNPTAFYLCASSISQGTGFYEQYFGPGTRLTVT.

The chain has TRBV24-1 and TRBJ2-1; D is perhaps TRBD2 (6 bases). Germline CDR1 reads KGHDR; CDR2 reads SFDVKD. Trimming took off 4 bases at V and 9 bases at J, with 15 bases between the two ends. The CDR3 is 14 residues long. CDR3 loop: CATSEPGRISEQFF. The CDR3 DNA is TGTGCCACCAGTGAACCAGGGAGGATCAGTGAGCAGTTCTTC.

CDR3 sequence reads: CASSMTNYGYTF. Here the CDR3 DNA reads TGTGCCAGTAGTATGACAAACTATGGCTACACCTTC. The V gene is TRBV19, the J gene TRBJ1-2; D gene ambiguous. This CDR3 is 12 amino acids long. V lost 3 bases to trimming and J lost 2 bases, with 4 bases between them. Germline V gene sequence: CDR1 LNHDA, CDR2 SQIVND (reference sequence).

The V and J genes are TRBV30 and TRBJ2-1; the D call may be TRBD1 or TRBD2 (5 bases each). Per the germline V gene, CDR1 is GTSNPN and CDR2 is SVGIG (reference sequence). This CDR3 spans 15 amino acids. V dropped 2 bases and J dropped 3 bases, with 14 bases sitting between them. CDR3 protein: CAWSRTGTRYNEQFF. The CDR3 coding sequence is TGTGCCTGGAGTCGGACCGGGACCCGCTACAATGAGCAGTTCTTC.

This chain uses TRBV11-2 with TRBJ2-1; possible D gene TRBD2, 7 bases. This CDR3 is built from 13 residues. Trimming removed 1 base from V and 8 bases from J, with 9 bases in between. Germline V gene lookup returns CDR1 SGHAT and CDR2 FQNNGV. CDR3 amino acids: CASSLGGGDEQFF. The CDR3 coding sequence is TGTGCCAGCAGCTTAGGAGGGGGGGATGAGCAGTTCTTC.

The V gene is TRBV3-1 (or the pseudogene TRBV3-2), the J gene TRBJ1-2; D is undetermined. The V gene lost 0 bases and the J gene lost 8 bases, with 16 bases spanning the gap. Germline assignment: CDR1 LGHDT and CDR2 YNNKEL (reference sequence). The CDR3 contains 15 residues. The CDR3 nucleotides are TGTGCCAGCAGCCAAGATACGCGGACTCTAAGGGGCTACACCTTC. Amino acids: CASSQDTRTLRGYTF.

CDR3: CASSLQGFDTEAFF. DNA for the CDR3: TGTGCCAGCAGCCTGCAGGGATTTGACACTGAAGCTTTCTTT. The chain couples TRBV2 to TRBJ1-1, with a possible D match to TRBD1 (5 bases). Germline V gives CDR1 SNHLY, CDR2 FYNNEI. This CDR3 is built from 14 residues. Trimming took off 6 bases at V and 3 bases at J, with 14 bases between the two ends.

A few counts support this clone. The V and J genes are TRBV24-1 and TRBJ2-7; D gene unclear. The CDR3 length is 12 residues. Germline V gives CDR1 KGHDR, CDR2 SFDVKD. Trimming stripped 7 bases from V and 7 bases from J, with 13 bases between. CDR3 amino acids: CATSSPLGEQYF. As DNA, the CDR3 is TGTGCCACCAGCTCACCCTTGGGGGAGCAGTACTTC.

The genes are TRBV5-1 and TRBJ1-5; D unresolved. The CDR3 covers 15 residues. V gave up 4 bases and J gave up 3 bases, with 14 bases separating them. Germline CDR1 is SGHRS and CDR2 is YFSETQ. CDR3 protein: CASSPGGDFNQPQHF. The DNA of the CDR3 is TGCGCCAGCAGCCCCGGTGGGGATTTCAATCAGCCCCAGCATTTT.

The chain has TRBV27 and TRBJ1-1; D is possibly TRBD1 (5 bases). The germline V gene has CDR1 MNHEY and CDR2 SMNVEV (reference sequence). The CDR3 sequence is 15 residues long. Between the trimmed V and J ends, which lost 6 bases and 3 bases, there was a span of 17 bases. The CDR3, as DNA: TGTGCCAGCAGCTCGGGACTCTGGATGGACACTGAAGCTTTCTTT. Encoded protein: CASSSGLWMDTEAFF.

The chain combines TRBV30 with TRBJ2-1, with 8 bases lining up with TRBD2. Trimming removed 5 bases from V and 6 bases from J; junction bases left unmatched: 9. Germline CDR1 and CDR2: GTSNPN and SVGIG (reference sequence). The CDR3 is 14 amino acids. CDR3 residues: CAWCSTSGANEQFF. The CDR3 DNA sequence: TGTGCCTGGTGCTCTACTAGCGGAGCCAATGAGCAGTTCTTC.

The rearrangement links TRBV10-3 to TRBJ2-7; D possibly corresponds to TRBD2 (6 bases). This CDR3 contains 14 residues. The V gene lost 8 bases and the J gene lost 3 bases, with 17 bases spanning the gap. The V gene's germline CDR1 is ENHRY and CDR2 SYGVKD. The CDR3 spells CAIRSRDGDYEQYF. CDR3 bases: TGTGCCATCCGGTCGCGGGACGGAGACTACGAGCAGTACTTC.

The chain is built from TRBV7-2 and TRBJ2-7; D is ambiguous. The CDR3 is made up of 11 amino acids. V lost 5 bases and J 7 bases, leaving 9 bases between the germline ends. CDR1 is SGHTA, CDR2 FQGNSA, per germline. The DNA of the CDR3 is TGTGCCAGCAGCCAACTTGGGGAGCAGTACTTC. Translated: CASSQLGEQYF.

The chain has TRBV28 and TRBJ2-7; 7 positions match TRBD1. The CDR3 length is 16 residues. The V segment lost 4 bases and the J segment 2 bases; nucleotides outside the gene matches: 11. Germline CDR1 MDHEN, CDR2 SYDVKM. The CDR3 loop reads CASSSQEKGATYEQYF. Here the CDR3 DNA reads TGTGCCAGCAGTTCCCAAGAAAAGGGGGCCACCTACGAGCAGTACTTC. Full variable domain (rest looked up from reference TRBV28 and TRBJ2-7): DVKVTQSSRYLVKRTGEKVFLECVQDMDHENMFWYRQDPGLGLRLIYFSYDVKMKEKGDIPEGYSVSREKKERFSLILESASTNQTSMYLCASSSQEKGATYEQYFGPGTRLTVT.

The genes are TRBV28 and TRBJ2-7; possible D gene TRBD2, 6 bases. Germline assignment: CDR1 MDHEN and CDR2 SYDVKM. Trimming removed 6 bases at V and 7 bases at J, with 19 bases between. CDR3 length equals 14 residues. The CDR3 region has the DNA TGTGCCAGCAGCTATCCGGGCCGGGGGATGGAGCAGTACTTC. This encodes CASSYPGRGMEQYF.

The CDR3 here is CASSPPRHSNYNEQFF. CDR3 DNA sequence: TGTGCCAGCTCACCACCGCGTCACAGCAACTACAATGAGCAGTTCTTC. The chain joins TRBV18 to TRBJ2-1, with D uncertain. The CDR3 consists of 16 residues. V was shortened by 0 bases and J by 3 bases, with 12 bases between the two germline ends. From germline, CDR1 is KGHSH and CDR2 LQKENI. The variable domain in full, with the rest retrieved from reference TRBV18 and TRBJ2-1, is NAGVMQNPRHLVRRRGQEARLRCSPMKGHSHVYWYRQLPEEGLKFMVYLQKENIIDESGMPKERFSAEFPKEGPSILRIQQVVRGDSAAYFCASSPPRHSNYNEQFFGPGTRLTVL.

The genes are TRBV7-2 and TRBJ2-3, with no clear D. The CDR3 totals 15 residues. Germline assignment: CDR1 SGHTA and CDR2 FQGNSA. Between the trimmed V and J ends, which lost 1 base and 0 bases, there was a span of 8 bases. CDR3: CASSLVGTSTDTQYF. In DNA, the CDR3 is TGTGCCAGCAGCTTAGTTGGAACTAGCACAGATACGCAGTATTTT.

This chain connects TRBV18 to TRBJ2-1; D unresolved. V dropped 8 bases and J dropped 9 bases, with 26 bases sitting between them. CDR3 size: 16 residues. Germline lookup yields CDR1 KGHSH and CDR2 LQKENI. The CDR3: CASTSNFPDVKGEQFF. DNA for the CDR3: TGTGCCAGCACTTCAAACTTCCCCGACGTTAAGGGTGAGCAGTTCTTC.

This clone came up once. The rearrangement joins TRBV24-1 to TRBJ2-2; TRBD2 agrees at 7 bases. Germline loops: CDR1 KGHDR, CDR2 SFDVKD. After removal of 3 bases from V and 7 bases from J, the junction contained 13 bases not matched to a gene. CDR3 length equals 17 residues. CDR3 coding DNA: TGTGCCACCAGTGATCCAAGGACTAGGCCCAATGACGGGGAGCTGTTTTTT. Protein product: CATSDPRTRPNDGELFF.

This chain joins TRBV29-1 and TRBJ2-3, with D tentatively TRBD2 (6 bases). CDR1 is SQVTM, CDR2 ANQGSEA, per germline. V was pared by 0 bases and J by 8 bases, with 18 bases between. This CDR3 contains 15 residues. CDR3 sequence (DNA): TGCAGCGTTGAAGAGGGGGGAGTGGACGGAGGTACGCAGTATTTT. This codes for CSVEEGGVDGGTQYF.

The rearrangement uses TRBV10-3 and TRBJ2-3; D not resolved. Germline-derived CDR1 and CDR2 are ENHRY and SYGVKD. The CDR3 contains 10 residues. Trimming removed 11 bases from V and 1 base from J, with 4 bases in between. Here the CDR3 reads CAGGTDTQYF. Here the CDR3 DNA reads TGTGCCGGGGGCACAGATACGCAGTATTTT.

This clone was picked up a small number of times. This chain links TRBV6-1 with TRBJ2-4, with D perhaps matching TRBD2 (5 bases). The CDR3 contains 16 residues. Trimming removed 4 bases at V and 1 base at J, with 14 bases between. Germline CDR1 reads MNHNS; CDR2 reads SASEGT. The CDR3 here is CASSAPDRGAKNIQYF. Here the CDR3 DNA reads TGTGCCAGCAGTGCCCCAGACCGAGGGGCCAAAAACATTCAGTACTTC.

The genes are TRBV19 and TRBJ1-1; 7 bases align to TRBD1. In germline, CDR1 is LNHDA, CDR2 SQIVND (reference sequence). CDR3 length: 14 residues. V gave up 6 bases and J gave up 5 bases; unmatched junction bases: 9. This CDR3 reads CASSLTDRRTEAFF. CDR3 bases: TGTGCCAGTAGCCTAACGGACAGGAGGACTGAAGCTTTCTTT.

As regards this clone: One end of the junction varies from germline; a read error may be responsible. This chain uses TRBV12-3 or TRBV12-4 with TRBJ1-2, with D possibly matching TRBD1 (6 bases). The CDR3 has 11 amino acids. The CDR3 region is CASTLAGAGHF. CDR3 bases: TGTGCCAGCACCCTAGCGGGGGCCGGACACTTC.

The chain couples TRBV11-3 to TRBJ2-2; D is undetermined. Germline V gene lookup returns CDR1 SGHNT and CDR2 YENEEA. The ends were cut back, 1 base at V and 6 bases at J, with 6 bases in the middle. The CDR3 is 13 amino acids. CDR3 loop: CASSLVWPGELFF. CDR3 sequence (DNA): TGTGCCAGCAGCTTAGTTTGGCCCGGGGAGCTGTTTTTT.

The V gene is TRBV19, the J gene TRBJ1-1; 7 positions agree with TRBD1. The CDR3 consists of 14 residues. V lost 5 bases, J lost 4 bases, and 7 bases stayed unmatched. The germline V gene encodes CDR1 LNHDA and CDR2 SQIVND (reference sequence). The CDR3 region is CASSLPGGSTEAFF. For the CDR3, the DNA is TGTGCCAGTAGTCTCCCAGGGGGTTCCACTGAAGCTTTCTTT.

J is TRBJ2-7 and V is TRBV18; either TRBD1 or TRBD2 may supply D (5 bases each). The V gene lost 5 bases and the J gene lost 0 bases, with 14 bases spanning the gap. From germline, CDR1 is KGHSH and CDR2 LQKENI. The length of the CDR3 is 15 residues. The CDR3 DNA sequence: TGTGCCAGCTCATCGAGGGGTACTGGCTCCTACGAGCAGTACTTC. This encodes CASSSRGTGSYEQYF.

This clone has just a few counts. J is TRBJ2-2 and V is TRBV5-1; tentatively, D is TRBD1 (6 bases). The CDR3 runs to 16 residues. From germline, CDR1 is SGHRS and CDR2 YFSETQ. V was cut by 2 bases and J by 4 bases, with 15 bases left in between. The CDR3 DNA sequence: TGCGCCAGCAGCTTTCAAACAGGGTTAAGCACCGGGGAGCTGTTTTTT. As protein: CASSFQTGLSTGELFF. The full variable domain, in which reference TRBV5-1 and TRBJ2-2 provide the parts outside the CDR3, is KAGVTQTPRYLIKTRGQQVTLSCSPISGHRSVSWYQQTPGQGLQFLFEYFSETQRNKGNFPGRFSGRQFSNSRSEMNVSTLELGDSALYLCASSFQTGLSTGELFFGEGSRLTVL.